The T cell receptor (beta chain) described here comes from a study of radiation and T cells in renal cell carcinoma. Study-wide findings and caveats: Pretreatment tumor biopsies were lacking, so baseline clonotypes are unknown.

About this clone: The target antigen is unknown.

Clones were read by immunoSEQ multiplex PCR, and TCRdb kept only the in-frame ones, dropping some. This repertoire shows 100,000 or so clones, around 88% found once; its top ten account for roughly 8%. V dropped 0 bases and J dropped 5 bases, with 8 bases sitting between them. From germline, CDR1 is LNHDA and CDR2 SQIVND (reference sequence). This CDR3 is built from 14 residues. Time point meaning: baseline pretreatment blood. Treatment: 15 Gy SBRT to primary tumor, nephrectomy 4 weeks later. V gene TRBV19 combines with J gene TRBJ1-5, with D perhaps TRBD1 (5 bases). The sample consisted of blood, taken from a patient whose treatment included radiotherapy and nephrectomy. The source is a man between 50 and 59 years old with renal cell carcinoma. The DNA for the CDR3 is TGTGCCAGTAGTATAGAGGACAACTATCAGCCCCAGCATTTT. Translating it yields CASSIEDNYQPQHF. The whole variable domain, remainder taken from reference TRBV19 and TRBJ1-5, is DGGITQSPKYLFRKEGQNVTLSCEQNLNHDAMYWYRQDPGQGLRLIYYSQIVNDFQKGDIAEGYSVSREKKESFPLTVTSAQKNPTAFYLCASSIEDNYQPQHFGDGTRLSIL.